These T cell receptor beta chains were read from a single sample in a study of cytomegalovirus exposure and HLA in healthy donors. Here immunoSEQ multiplex PCR was the method, and the copy in TCRdb shows in-frame clones only, minus some. The table includes about 160,000 clones, roughly 85% detected once. The specimen sequenced was PBMCs. The receptors were gathered from a man younger than 30 in good health and CMV-seropositive. CDR3s include the opening cysteine and the closing phenylalanine or tryptophan. The D gene is left open where the match is weak. A clone size is listed for some rows: how often the clone was seen (once, few, many), or a class if it is expanded.

len: 14
j_gene: TRBJ2-3
d_gene: .
abundance: .
v_gene: TRBV5-1
CDR3nt: TGCGCCAGCAGCCGGCAGGGTACCACAGATACGCAGTATTTT
CDR3aa: CASSRQGTTDTQYF

len: 11
j_gene: TRBJ1-1
d_gene: .
abundance: .
v_gene: TRBV6-6
CDR3nt: TGTGCCAGCAGTCGGGGCACTGAAGCTTTCTTT
CDR3aa: CASSRGTEAFF

len: 15
j_gene: TRBJ2-2
d_gene: .
abundance: few
v_gene: TRBV7-2
CDR3nt: TGTGCCAGCAGCCAACTACCGAGTGACTCCGGGGAGCTGTTTTTT
CDR3aa: CASSQLPSDSGELFF

len: 13
j_gene: TRBJ1-5
d_gene: .
abundance: .
v_gene: TRBV9
CDR3nt: TGTGCCAGCGGGGGGGACAGCAATCAGCCCCAGCATTTT
CDR3aa: CASGGDSNQPQHF

len: 14
j_gene: TRBJ1-1
d_gene: TRBD1
abundance: .
v_gene: TRBV7-2
CDR3nt: TGTGCCAGCAGCTATCGGGACAGGGGAACTGAAGCTTTCTTT
CDR3aa: CASSYRDRGTEAFF

len: 15
j_gene: TRBJ2-5
d_gene: .
abundance: .
v_gene: TRBV9
CDR3nt: TGTGCCAGCAGCGTAGTTCAGGGTGGGCAAGAGACCCAGTACTTC
CDR3aa: CASSVVQGGQETQYF

len: 15
j_gene: TRBJ1-6
d_gene: TRBD1
abundance: few
v_gene: TRBV2
CDR3nt: TGTGCCAGCAGCCGGGACAGTCTATATGATTCACCCCTCCACTTT
CDR3aa: CASSRDSLYDSPLHF

len: 15
j_gene: TRBJ2-7
d_gene: TRBD2
abundance: .
v_gene: TRBV4-3
CDR3nt: TGCGCCAGCAGCCAAGCTTTAGCGGGGACCTACGAGCAGTACTTC
CDR3aa: CASSQALAGTYEQYF

len: 11
j_gene: TRBJ2-5
d_gene: TRBD1
abundance: once
v_gene: TRBV20-1
CDR3nt: TGCAGTGCTGACAGGGAAGAGACCCAGTACTTC
CDR3aa: CSADREETQYF

len: 16
j_gene: TRBJ2-7
d_gene: TRBD1
abundance: .
v_gene: TRBV6-6
CDR3nt: TGTGCCAGCAGTTACTCCCGGGACAGGGGGACCTACGAGCAGTACTTC
CDR3aa: CASSYSRDRGTYEQYF

len: 15
j_gene: TRBJ2-1
d_gene: TRBD2
abundance: once
v_gene: TRBV6-6
CDR3nt: TGTGCCAGCAGTTACGCGAGCGGGGGCCTTGGTGAGCAGTTCTTC
CDR3aa: CASSYASGGLGEQFF

len: 15
j_gene: TRBJ2-5
d_gene: TRBD2
abundance: once
v_gene: TRBV11-2
CDR3nt: TGTGCCAGCAGCTTAGTTGCGGGGGGGGTTGAGACCCAGTACTTC
CDR3aa: CASSLVAGGVETQYF

len: 13
j_gene: TRBJ2-6
d_gene: .
abundance: .
v_gene: TRBV29-1
CDR3nt: TGCAGCGGCAGATTCTCTGGGGCCAACGGCCTGACTTTC
CDR3aa: CSGRFSGANGLTF

len: 15
j_gene: TRBJ1-2
d_gene: TRBD1
abundance: .
v_gene: TRBV6-6
CDR3nt: TGTGCCAGCAGTCCCCAAACAGGGGGCCTATATGGCTACACCTTC
CDR3aa: CASSPQTGGLYGYTF

len: 18
j_gene: TRBJ2-1
d_gene: TRBD2
abundance: .
v_gene: TRBV28
CDR3nt: TGTGCCAGCAGTTACCGGCGTAGACAAAGCGGGGGGGCTCATGAGCAGTTCTTC
CDR3aa: CASSYRRRQSGGAHEQFF

len: 15
j_gene: TRBJ1-3
d_gene: .
abundance: .
v_gene: TRBV4-2
CDR3nt: TGTGCCAGCAGCCAAGCACGGGTTCCTGGAAACACCATATATTTT
CDR3aa: CASSQARVPGNTIYF

len: 14
j_gene: TRBJ1-4
d_gene: .
abundance: .
v_gene: TRBV4-2
CDR3nt: TGTGCCAGCAGCCCGAGACACAGGGATGAAAAACTGTTTTTT
CDR3aa: CASSPRHRDEKLFF

len: 16
j_gene: TRBJ2-5
d_gene: .
abundance: once
v_gene: TRBV4-3
CDR3nt: TGCGCCAGCATAACCGGACTCCCGAACCACCAAGAGACCCAGTACTTC
CDR3aa: CASITGLPNHQETQYF

len: 14
j_gene: TRBJ2-5
d_gene: .
abundance: .
v_gene: TRBV6-5
CDR3nt: TGTGCCAGCAGTCCAGGGGGGCGAAGAGAGACCCAGTACTTC
CDR3aa: CASSPGGRRETQYF

len: 15
j_gene: TRBJ2-3
d_gene: .
abundance: .
v_gene: TRBV6-4
CDR3nt: TGTGCCAGCAGTGAATCTAGCGTCAACACAGATACGCAGTATTTT
CDR3aa: CASSESSVNTDTQYF

len: 12
j_gene: TRBJ1-1
d_gene: .
abundance: .
v_gene: TRBV29-1
CDR3nt: TGCAGCGTTCGAAACCCGGGCACTGAAGCTTTCTTT
CDR3aa: CSVRNPGTEAFF

len: 16
j_gene: TRBJ1-2
d_gene: TRBD1
abundance: .
v_gene: TRBV4-3
CDR3nt: TGCGCCAGCAGCCACTCGCCGGGACAGGATAACTATGGCTACACCTTC
CDR3aa: CASSHSPGQDNYGYTF

len: 16
j_gene: TRBJ2-1
d_gene: TRBD2
abundance: .
v_gene: TRBV9
CDR3nt: TGTGCCAGCAGCGTAGCTTTGGCGGGGGGGCCGAATGAGCAGTTCTTC
CDR3aa: CASSVALAGGPNEQFF

len: 14
j_gene: TRBJ2-5
d_gene: .
abundance: .
v_gene: TRBV4-1
CDR3nt: TGCGCCAGCAGCCAAGTCCAGGACCAAGAGACCCAGTACTTC
CDR3aa: CASSQVQDQETQYF

len: 12
j_gene: TRBJ2-7
d_gene: .
abundance: .
v_gene: TRBV4-2
CDR3nt: TGTGCCAGCAGCCAAGACACTTACGAGCAGTACTTC
CDR3aa: CASSQDTYEQYF

len: 13
j_gene: TRBJ1-6
d_gene: .
abundance: .
v_gene: TRBV6-5
CDR3nt: TGTGCCTGCTGGGGCGCCTATAATTCACCCCTCCACTTT
CDR3aa: CACWGAYNSPLHF

len: 15
j_gene: TRBJ2-4
d_gene: TRBD2
abundance: .
v_gene: TRBV5-6
CDR3nt: TGTGCCAGCAGCCCGGCTAGCGGGAGCAAAAACATTCAGTACTTC
CDR3aa: CASSPASGSKNIQYF

len: 18
j_gene: TRBJ2-6
d_gene: TRBD1
abundance: .
v_gene: TRBV7-9
CDR3nt: TGTGCCAGCAGCTTAGGGACAGGGGGCTCGACTGGGGCCAACGGCCTGACTTTC
CDR3aa: CASSLGTGGSTGANGLTF

len: 15
j_gene: TRBJ1-1
d_gene: TRBD1
abundance: .
v_gene: TRBV10-3
CDR3nt: TGTGCCATCAGTGAGTCAGGGGGCGAGAACACTGAAGCTTTCTTT
CDR3aa: CAISESGGENTEAFF

len: 16
j_gene: TRBJ1-1
d_gene: .
abundance: .
v_gene: TRBV4-1
CDR3nt: TGCGCCAGCAGCCAAGATCCACCAGTCACGAACACTGAAGCTTTCTTT
CDR3aa: CASSQDPPVTNTEAFF

len: 15
j_gene: TRBJ1-2
d_gene: .
abundance: .
v_gene: TRBV4-2
CDR3nt: TGTGCCAGCAGCCAAGACAGGCAGAAGAAGGCTCGCTACACCTTC
CDR3aa: CASSQDRQKKARYTF

len: 15
j_gene: TRBJ2-7
d_gene: TRBD1
abundance: few
v_gene: TRBV13
CDR3nt: TGTGCCAGCAGCTGGGGCGGGACAGGGGCGTACGAGCAGTACTTC
CDR3aa: CASSWGGTGAYEQYF

len: 13
j_gene: TRBJ2-7
d_gene: .
abundance: .
v_gene: TRBV29-1
CDR3nt: TGCAGCGTTGAAGACGGACAGACCTACGAGCAGTACTTC
CDR3aa: CSVEDGQTYEQYF

len: 12
j_gene: TRBJ2-7
d_gene: .
abundance: .
v_gene: TRBV14
CDR3nt: TGTGCCAGCAGCCAGCTATCCTACGAGCAGTACTTC
CDR3aa: CASSQLSYEQYF

len: 15
j_gene: TRBJ1-2
d_gene: .
abundance: .
v_gene: TRBV9
CDR3nt: TGTGCCAGCAGCGTAGACCCCACAGGTCTTTATGGCTACACCTTC
CDR3aa: CASSVDPTGLYGYTF

len: 12
j_gene: TRBJ1-2
d_gene: TRBD1
abundance: .
v_gene: TRBV6-1
CDR3nt: TGTGCCAGCAGTGTGCAAGGGGGCGGCTACACCTTC
CDR3aa: CASSVQGGGYTF

len: 16
j_gene: TRBJ2-4
d_gene: TRBD2
abundance: .
v_gene: TRBV2
CDR3nt: TGTGCCAGCAGTGAAGAGGCTAGCGGGGCCAAAAACATTCAGTACTTC
CDR3aa: CASSEEASGAKNIQYF

len: 16
j_gene: TRBJ2-3
d_gene: TRBD2
abundance: .
v_gene: TRBV7-2
CDR3nt: TGTGCCAGCAGCTCTACTAGCGGGGTGAGCACAGATACGCAGTATTTT
CDR3aa: CASSSTSGVSTDTQYF

len: 13
j_gene: TRBJ1-5
d_gene: .
abundance: .
v_gene: TRBV5-8
CDR3nt: TGTGCCAGCCCGGAGGGGATTAATCAGCCCCAGCATTTT
CDR3aa: CASPEGINQPQHF

len: 16
j_gene: TRBJ2-7
d_gene: .
abundance: .
v_gene: TRBV19
CDR3nt: TGTGCCAGTAGTATAGGTGGTTCACAGGGTGCCTACGAGCAGTACTTC
CDR3aa: CASSIGGSQGAYEQYF

len: 15
j_gene: TRBJ2-6
d_gene: .
abundance: .
v_gene: TRBV4-3
CDR3nt: TGCGCCAGCAGCCAAGTCAGGGCTGGGGCCAACGGCCTGACTTTC
CDR3aa: CASSQVRAGANGLTF

len: 15
j_gene: TRBJ2-3
d_gene: .
abundance: .
v_gene: TRBV6-5
CDR3nt: TGTGCCAGCAGTTCCGGGGGAGGATACACAGATACGCAGTATTTT
CDR3aa: CASSSGGGYTDTQYF

len: 14
j_gene: TRBJ1-1
d_gene: .
abundance: .
v_gene: TRBV19
CDR3nt: TGTGCCAGTAGTACCACCAGGGGGAACACTGAAGCTTTCTTT
CDR3aa: CASSTTRGNTEAFF

len: 13
j_gene: TRBJ1-1
d_gene: .
abundance: .
v_gene: TRBV13
CDR3nt: TGTGCCAGCAGCCTGAAACAGGAGTATGAAGCTTTCTTT
CDR3aa: CASSLKQEYEAFF

len: 15
j_gene: TRBJ1-2
d_gene: .
abundance: once
v_gene: TRBV7-6
CDR3nt: TGTGCCAGCAGCTTAGCAGACCGAGGGATCTATGGCTACACCTTC
CDR3aa: CASSLADRGIYGYTF

len: 16
j_gene: TRBJ2-2
d_gene: TRBD2
abundance: .
v_gene: TRBV9
CDR3nt: TGTGCCAGCAGCGTCGGGACTAGCGGGAACACCGGGGAGCTGTTTTTT
CDR3aa: CASSVGTSGNTGELFF

len: 13
j_gene: TRBJ2-2
d_gene: .
abundance: few
v_gene: TRBV30
CDR3nt: TGTGCCTGGAGAGAACAGGGATCCGGGGAGCTGTTTTTT
CDR3aa: CAWREQGSGELFF

len: 13
j_gene: TRBJ1-1
d_gene: .
abundance: .
v_gene: TRBV19
CDR3nt: TGTGCCAGCAGTAGGGGGGAGAACACTGAAGCTTTCTTT
CDR3aa: CASSRGENTEAFF

len: 15
j_gene: TRBJ2-7
d_gene: TRBD2
abundance: .
v_gene: TRBV7-3
CDR3nt: TGTGCCAGCAGCTACTCTGGGGGGGGTTTTTACGAGCAGTACTTC
CDR3aa: CASSYSGGGFYEQYF

len: 18
j_gene: TRBJ2-2
d_gene: .
abundance: .
v_gene: TRBV15
CDR3nt: TGTGCCACCAGCACCCACCCCAGGAGGGGGCGCGACACCGGGGAGCTGTTTTTT
CDR3aa: CATSTHPRRGRDTGELFF

len: 15
j_gene: TRBJ2-7
d_gene: TRBD1
abundance: .
v_gene: TRBV4-1
CDR3nt: TGCGCCAGCAGCCAAGGGAACAGGGGGCTCTACGAGCAGTACTTC
CDR3aa: CASSQGNRGLYEQYF

len: 13
j_gene: TRBJ2-2
d_gene: .
abundance: .
v_gene: TRBV5-1
CDR3nt: TGCGCCAGCAGCTTGGCCCAGTACGGGGAGCTGTTTTTT
CDR3aa: CASSLAQYGELFF

len: 14
j_gene: TRBJ2-1
d_gene: TRBD2
abundance: .
v_gene: TRBV9
CDR3nt: TGTGCCAGCAGCCCGGGACTAGAAGGCAATGAGCAGTTCTTC
CDR3aa: CASSPGLEGNEQFF

len: 14
j_gene: TRBJ1-1
d_gene: .
abundance: few
v_gene: TRBV25-1
CDR3nt: TGTGCCAGCAGTTTTGGGGGGGCAAACACTGAAGCTTTCTTT
CDR3aa: CASSFGGANTEAFF

len: 12
j_gene: TRBJ2-7
d_gene: TRBD1
abundance: .
v_gene: TRBV25-1
CDR3nt: TGTGCCAGCAGTCCCTCAGGACAGGGGCAGTACTTC
CDR3aa: CASSPSGQGQYF

len: 16
j_gene: TRBJ2-6
d_gene: .
abundance: .
v_gene: TRBV9
CDR3nt: TGTGCCAGCAGCCCCGAAGGGGTCCTTGGGGCCAACGTCCTGACTTTC
CDR3aa: CASSPEGVLGANVLTF

len: 13
j_gene: TRBJ2-1
d_gene: .
abundance: .
v_gene: TRBV11-3
CDR3nt: TGTGCCAGCAGCTCCCTAGGAACCGGTGAGCAGTTCTTC
CDR3aa: CASSSLGTGEQFF

len: 18
j_gene: TRBJ2-2
d_gene: TRBD2
abundance: .
v_gene: TRBV9
CDR3nt: TGTGCCAGCAGCATGGGGACTAGCGGGGGTCCGAGTACCGGGGAGCTGTTTTTT
CDR3aa: CASSMGTSGGPSTGELFF

len: 14
j_gene: TRBJ2-5
d_gene: .
abundance: .
v_gene: TRBV6-5
CDR3nt: TGTGCCAGCACAGATACCAGGGCCCAGGAGACCCAGTACTTC
CDR3aa: CASTDTRAQETQYF

len: 13
j_gene: TRBJ2-3
d_gene: .
abundance: .
v_gene: TRBV7-2
CDR3nt: TGTGCCAGCAGCCCCCAGATCACAGATACGCAGTATTTT
CDR3aa: CASSPQITDTQYF